This is a list of T cell receptor beta chains from one sample in a study of OX40 agonist ivuxolimab in advanced cancers. Measured with immunoSEQ multiplex PCR; TCRdb has only the in-frame clones, and not every one. This table has tens of thousands of clones, around nine tenths appearing once. The sequencing used CD4+ or CD8+ T cells sorted from blood, collected in a trial of the OX40 agonist ivuxolimab. These receptors came from an adult with an advanced solid tumor such as melanoma, head and neck, liver or kidney cancer. Each CDR3 is given with its conserved first and last residue. The D gene is left open where the match is weak. Expanded clones get a size class; other rows say once, few or many, or leave the size out.

. | 13 | TRBJ2-1 | TRBV10-1 | . | TGCGCCAGCAGTTCTTCTGCTAGCGTAGAGCAGTTCTTC | CASSSSASVEQFF
. | 15 | TRBJ1-1 | TRBV18 | once | TGTGCCAGCTCACCACCGGGGATTCTAGGGGCTGAAGCTTTCTTT | CASSPPGILGAEAFF
TRBD2 | 16 | TRBJ2-3 | TRBV29-1 | . | TGCAGCTCTCGATCGACTAGCGGAGATATAGATGATACGCAGTATTTT | CSSRSTSGDIDDTQYF
. | 15 | TRBJ2-7 | TRBV7-9 | . | TGTGCCAGCAGCTTGTTACGGGGCGGAACCTACGAGCAGTACTTC | CASSLLRGGTYEQYF
. | 15 | TRBJ2-3 | TRBV29-1 | . | TGCAGCGTTGAAGGGGAGACTAGTTCGGCAGATACGCAGTATTTT | CSVEGETSSADTQYF
. | 11 | TRBJ1-1 | TRBV27 | few | TGTGCCAGCAGACAGAACACTGAAGCTTTCTTT | CASRQNTEAFF
TRBD1 | 14 | TRBJ1-2 | TRBV6-5 | . | TGTGCCAGCAGTTATAGGGACAGCAACTATGGCTACACCTTC | CASSYRDSNYGYTF
. | 13 | TRBJ1-5 | TRBV6-1 | . | TGTGCCAGCAGTGAAATCCCCAATCAGCCCCAGCATTTT | CASSEIPNQPQHF
. | 13 | TRBJ1-1 | TRBV6-5 | . | TGTGCCAGCAGTTATAATAGGAACACTGAAGCTTTCTTT | CASSYNRNTEAFF
. | 15 | TRBJ1-2 | TRBV10-3 | few | TGTGCCATCAGTGAGTCTGGAGGGGATGGCTATGGCTACACCTTC | CAISESGGDGYGYTF
. | 15 | TRBJ1-6 | TRBV30 | . | TGTGCCTGGAGTGTAAGCGACTTTAGGTATTCACCCCTCCACTTT | CAWSVSDFRYSPLHF
TRBD2 | 15 | TRBJ2-3 | TRBV7-2 | . | TGTGCCAGCAGCTGGGGACTAGCGGTCTCAGATACGCAGTATTTT | CASSWGLAVSDTQYF
. | 11 | TRBJ2-5 | TRBV20-1 | . | TGCAGTGCTAGAGATCGGGAGACCCAGTACTTC | CSARDRETQYF
TRBD1 | 16 | TRBJ2-2 | TRBV18 | . | TGTGCCAGCTCACCGACACAGGGGGCGCGTCCCGGGGAGCTGTTTTTT | CASSPTQGARPGELFF
. | 12 | TRBJ1-1 | TRBV7-9 | . | TGTGCCAGCAGCTTATTGAACACTGAAGCTTTCTTT | CASSLLNTEAFF
TRBD1 | 15 | TRBJ1-1 | TRBV5-8 | . | TGTGCCAGCAGCTCATGGGACAGGCAGAACACTGAAGCTTTCTTT | CASSSWDRQNTEAFF
TRBD2 | 15 | TRBJ2-1 | TRBV18 | . | TGTGCCAGCTCAGCCACTAGCGGGAGCTACAATGAGCAGTTCTTC | CASSATSGSYNEQFF
. | 11 | TRBJ2-7 | TRBV28 | . | TGTGCCAGCAGTGCCCCCTACGAGCAGTACTTC | CASSAPYEQYF
. | 12 | TRBJ1-2 | TRBV2 | . | TGTGCCAGCAGTGACAGGGGTGAAGGCTACACCTTC | CASSDRGEGYTF
. | 17 | TRBJ2-7 | TRBV12-2 | . | TGTGCAAGTCGCTACGCCGGGACTAGCGGGAGGGCCTCCGAGCAGTACTTC | CASRYAGTSGRASEQYF
TRBD2 | 17 | TRBJ2-3 | TRBV5-1 | . | TGCGCCAGCAGCGGGCGGACTAGCCGAGGGAACACAGATACGCAGTATTTT | CASSGRTSRGNTDTQYF
TRBD2 | 15 | TRBJ2-3 | TRBV28 | . | TGTGCCAGCAGTTTTCTAAGCGGGAGGAAGGATACGCAGTATTTT | CASSFLSGRKDTQYF
TRBD1 | 13 | TRBJ1-6 | TRBV7-8 | . | TGTGCCAGCAGCTTAGGACAGGGTCTTGCCCTCCACTTT | CASSLGQGLALHF
TRBD2 | 15 | TRBJ2-7 | TRBV10-3 | once | TGTGCCATCACCTCGAGGACTAGCGAAAACTACGAGCAGTACTTC | CAITSRTSENYEQYF
. | 15 | TRBJ1-1 | TRBV5-6 | . | TGTGCCAGCAGCCCACAAGGCCGGCAAGGCACTGAAGCTTTCTTT | CASSPQGRQGTEAFF
. | 15 | TRBJ1-5 | TRBV6-5 | . | TGTGCCAGCAGCCGAGGCCGGGGGGTAGGTCAGCCCCAGCATTTT | CASSRGRGVGQPQHF
. | 12 | TRBJ1-4 | TRBV5-4 | . | TGTGCCAGCAATCTCAAGGACGAAAAACTGTTTTTT | CASNLKDEKLFF
. | 14 | TRBJ2-5 | TRBV7-2 | . | TGTGCCAGCAGCTTACAGTGGGACTCAGAGACCCAGTACTTC | CASSLQWDSETQYF
. | 15 | TRBJ2-1 | TRBV7-6 | . | TGTGCCAGCAGCCCTCAGGCCATCTCCTACAATGAGCAGTTCTTC | CASSPQAISYNEQFF
. | 13 | TRBJ1-3 | TRBV7-8 | . | TGTGCCAGCAGCCCAGTTTCTGGAAACACCATATATTTT | CASSPVSGNTIYF
. | 12 | TRBJ2-1 | TRBV7-9 | . | TGTGCCAGCAGCTTGCAGAACAATGAGCAGTTCTTC | CASSLQNNEQFF
. | 16 | TRBJ2-2 | TRBV2 | . | TGTGCCAGCAGTCCACCCGGGACATATAACACCGGGGAGCTGTTTTTT | CASSPPGTYNTGELFF
. | 13 | TRBJ1-1 | TRBV28 | . | TGTGCCAGCAGTGGAACAGCTAACACTGAAGCTTTCTTT | CASSGTANTEAFF
. | 13 | TRBJ2-2 | TRBV5-4 | . | TGTGCCAGCAGCTGGGATAACACCGGGGAGCTGTTTTTT | CASSWDNTGELFF
. | 14 | TRBJ1-1 | TRBV6-5 | . | TGTGCCAGCAGTTACTCGTTTCGAAACACTGAAGCTTTCTTT | CASSYSFRNTEAFF
. | 13 | TRBJ2-3 | TRBV27 | . | TGTGCCAGCAGTTTTCAGGCCCCAGATACGCAGTATTTT | CASSFQAPDTQYF
. | 14 | TRBJ2-2 | TRBV28 | . | TGTGCCAGCAGAGCTTTCTCGAACACCGGGGAGCTGTTTTTT | CASRAFSNTGELFF
. | 14 | TRBJ2-5 | TRBV5-8 | . | TGTGCCAGCAGCTTGTACGGGAAGTCGGAGACCCAGTACTTC | CASSLYGKSETQYF
. | 18 | TRBJ1-3 | TRBV18 | . | TGTGCCAGCTCACCGTCCGGGAGCCTCTTGAGCACCGGAAACACCATATATTTT | CASSPSGSLLSTGNTIYF